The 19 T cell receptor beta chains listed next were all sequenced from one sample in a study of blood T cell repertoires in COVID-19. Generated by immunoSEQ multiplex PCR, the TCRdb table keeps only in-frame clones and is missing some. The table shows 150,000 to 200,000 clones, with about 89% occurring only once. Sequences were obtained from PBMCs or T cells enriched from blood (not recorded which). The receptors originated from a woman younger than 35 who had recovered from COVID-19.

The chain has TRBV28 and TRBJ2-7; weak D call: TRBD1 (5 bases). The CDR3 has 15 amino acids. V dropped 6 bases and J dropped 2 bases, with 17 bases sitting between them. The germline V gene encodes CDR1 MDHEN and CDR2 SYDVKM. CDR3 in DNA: TGTGCCAGCAGCCACCTGGCAGGGAAAGCCTACGAGCAGTACTTC. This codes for CASSHLAGKAYEQYF.

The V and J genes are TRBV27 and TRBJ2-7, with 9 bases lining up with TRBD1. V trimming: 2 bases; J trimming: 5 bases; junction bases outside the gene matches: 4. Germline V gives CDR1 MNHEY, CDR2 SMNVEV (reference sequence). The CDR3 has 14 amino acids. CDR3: CASSLKQGAHEQYF. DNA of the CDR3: TGTGCCAGCAGTTTAAAACAGGGGGCGCACGAGCAGTACTTC.

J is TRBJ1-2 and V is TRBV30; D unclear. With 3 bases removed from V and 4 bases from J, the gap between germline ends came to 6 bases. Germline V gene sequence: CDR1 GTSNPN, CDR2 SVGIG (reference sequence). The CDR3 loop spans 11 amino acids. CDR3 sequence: CAWRHSYGYTF. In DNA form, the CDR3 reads TGTGCCTGGAGACACAGCTATGGCTACACCTTC.

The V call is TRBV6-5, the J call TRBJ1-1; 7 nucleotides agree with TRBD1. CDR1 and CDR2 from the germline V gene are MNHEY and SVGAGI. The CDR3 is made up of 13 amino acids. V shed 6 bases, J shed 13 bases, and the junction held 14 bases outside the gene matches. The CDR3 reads CASSRYLRDRVFF. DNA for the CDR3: TGTGCCAGCAGCAGATACTTACGGGACAGAGTTTTCTTT.

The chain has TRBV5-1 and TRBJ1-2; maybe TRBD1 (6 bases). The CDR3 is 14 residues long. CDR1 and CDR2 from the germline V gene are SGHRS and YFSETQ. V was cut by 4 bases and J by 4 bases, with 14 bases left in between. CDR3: CASSPNRDLYGYTF. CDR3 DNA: TGCGCCAGCAGCCCAAACAGGGACCTCTATGGCTACACCTTC.

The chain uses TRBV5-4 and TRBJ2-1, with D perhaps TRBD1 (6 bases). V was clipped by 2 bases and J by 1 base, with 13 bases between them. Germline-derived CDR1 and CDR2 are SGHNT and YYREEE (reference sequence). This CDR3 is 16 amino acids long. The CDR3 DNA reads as TGTGCCAGCAGCTTTGGACAGCTAAAATCCTACAATGAGCAGTTCTTC. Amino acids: CASSFGQLKSYNEQFF.

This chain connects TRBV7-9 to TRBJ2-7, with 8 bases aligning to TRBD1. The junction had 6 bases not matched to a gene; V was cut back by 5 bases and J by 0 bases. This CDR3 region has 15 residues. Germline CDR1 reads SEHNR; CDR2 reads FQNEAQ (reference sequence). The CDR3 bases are TGTGCCAGCAGCCCCGGACAGGGCGGCTCCTACGAGCAGTACTTC. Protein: CASSPGQGGSYEQYF.

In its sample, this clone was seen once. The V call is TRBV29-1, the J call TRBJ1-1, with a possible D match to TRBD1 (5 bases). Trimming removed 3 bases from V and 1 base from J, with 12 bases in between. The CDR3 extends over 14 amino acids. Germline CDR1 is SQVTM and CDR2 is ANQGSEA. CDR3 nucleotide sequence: TGCAGCGTTGAGAGGCGACAGAAGAACACTGAAGCTTTCTTT. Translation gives CSVERRQKNTEAFF.

The CDR3 region has the DNA TGTGCCAGCGCCCAGGGGGCGGGGGGCTACACCTTC. Its translation: CASAQGAGGYTF. The V and J genes are TRBV3-1 (or the pseudogene TRBV3-2) and TRBJ1-2; 8 bases match TRBD1. This CDR3 is built from 12 residues. Germline V gene sequence: CDR1 LGHDT, CDR2 YNNKEL (reference sequence). The V segment lost 8 bases and the J segment 8 bases; nucleotides outside the gene matches: 7.

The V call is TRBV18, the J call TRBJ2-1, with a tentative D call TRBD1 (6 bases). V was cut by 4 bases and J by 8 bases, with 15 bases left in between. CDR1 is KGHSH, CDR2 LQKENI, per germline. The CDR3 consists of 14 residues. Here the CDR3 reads CASSRQEQGDEQFF. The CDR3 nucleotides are TGTGCCAGCTCACGACAGGAGCAGGGCGATGAGCAGTTCTTC.

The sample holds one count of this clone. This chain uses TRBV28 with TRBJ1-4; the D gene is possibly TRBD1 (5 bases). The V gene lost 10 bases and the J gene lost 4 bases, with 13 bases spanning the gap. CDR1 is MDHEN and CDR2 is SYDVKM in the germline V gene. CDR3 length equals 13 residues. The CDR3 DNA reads TGTGCCACCCTACGCAGGGATAATGAAAAACTGTTTTTT. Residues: CATLRRDNEKLFF.

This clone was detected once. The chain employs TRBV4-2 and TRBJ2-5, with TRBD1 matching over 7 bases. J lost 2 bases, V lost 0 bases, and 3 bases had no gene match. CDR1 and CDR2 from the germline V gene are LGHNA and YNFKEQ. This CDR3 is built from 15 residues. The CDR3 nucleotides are TGTGCCAGCAGCCAAGAACCGGGACAGCAAGAGACCCAGTACTTC. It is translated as CASSQEPGQQETQYF.

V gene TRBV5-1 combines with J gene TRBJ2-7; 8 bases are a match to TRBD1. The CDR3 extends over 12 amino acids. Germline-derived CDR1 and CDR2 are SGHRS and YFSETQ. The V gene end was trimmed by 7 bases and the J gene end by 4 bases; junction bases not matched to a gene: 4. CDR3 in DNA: TGCGCCAGCGGGACAGGAAAGTACGAGCAGTACTTC. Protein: CASGTGKYEQYF.

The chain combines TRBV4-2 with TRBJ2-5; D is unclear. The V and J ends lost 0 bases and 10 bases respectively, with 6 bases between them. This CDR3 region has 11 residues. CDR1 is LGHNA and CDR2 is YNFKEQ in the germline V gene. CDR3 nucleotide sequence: TGTGCCAGCAGCCAAGATCGGGTCCAGTACTTC. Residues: CASSQDRVQYF.

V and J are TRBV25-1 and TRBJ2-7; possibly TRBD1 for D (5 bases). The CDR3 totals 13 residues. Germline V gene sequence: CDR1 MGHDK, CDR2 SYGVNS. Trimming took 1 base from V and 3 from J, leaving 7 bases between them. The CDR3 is CASSELGDYEQYF. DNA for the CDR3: TGTGCCAGCAGTGAATTAGGGGACTACGAGCAGTACTTC.

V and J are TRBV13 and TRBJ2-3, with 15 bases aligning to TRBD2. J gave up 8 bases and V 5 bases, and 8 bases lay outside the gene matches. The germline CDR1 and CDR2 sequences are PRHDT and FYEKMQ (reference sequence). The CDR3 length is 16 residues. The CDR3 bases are TGTGCCAGCAGCGAGAGGGGACTAGCGGGGGGAGCTACGCAGTATTTT. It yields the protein CASSERGLAGGATQYF.

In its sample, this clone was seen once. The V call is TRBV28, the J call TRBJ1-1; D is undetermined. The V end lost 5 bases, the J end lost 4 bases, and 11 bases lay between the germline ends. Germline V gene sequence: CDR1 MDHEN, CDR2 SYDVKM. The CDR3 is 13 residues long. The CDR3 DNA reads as TGTGCCAGCAGTGCCGGGAGGGCCACTGAAGCTTTCTTT. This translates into CASSAGRATEAFF. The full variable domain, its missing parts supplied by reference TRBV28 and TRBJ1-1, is DVKVTQSSRYLVKRTGEKVFLECVQDMDHENMFWYRQDPGLGLRLIYFSYDVKMKEKGDIPEGYSVSREKKERFSLILESASTNQTSMYLCASSAGRATEAFFGQGTRLTVV.

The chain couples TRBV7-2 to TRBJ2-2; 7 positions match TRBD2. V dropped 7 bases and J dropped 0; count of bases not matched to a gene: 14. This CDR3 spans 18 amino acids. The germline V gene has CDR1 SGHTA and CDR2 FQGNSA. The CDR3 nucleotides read TGTGCCAGCAAATGGGAGGGACGGCTAGCGGCGAACACCGGGGAGCTGTTTTTT. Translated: CASKWEGRLAANTGELFF.

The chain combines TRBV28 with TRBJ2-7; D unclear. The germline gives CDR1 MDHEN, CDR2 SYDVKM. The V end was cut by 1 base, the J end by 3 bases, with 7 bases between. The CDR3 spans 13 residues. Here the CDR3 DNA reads TGTGCCAGCAGTTTATTGCGCTACTACGAGCAGTACTTC. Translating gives CASSLLRYYEQYF.